This T cell receptor beta chain was identified in a study of T-cell memory formation after mild COVID-19. Study conclusions and caveats: Clones that contracted from day 15 to 85 had balanced CD4/CD8; later expanders were CD4+ biased.

There are 13 residues in the CDR3. Trimming shortened V by 5 bases and J by 14 bases, and 19 bases separated the two germline ends. CDR1 and CDR2 (germline): SGHTA, FQGTGA. Using its own MiXCR run on the 5' RACE reads, TCRdb lists one record per CDR3 protein. The repertoire holds 400,000 to 550,000 distinct CDR3 sequences, with around a quarter as singletons. There are a few counts of this clonotype. Its antigen is undetermined. Source material: PBMCs or a T cell subset sorted from them (not recorded which). This chain connects TRBV7-3 to TRBJ2-1, with D maybe TRBD2 (6 bases). The sequence came from an adult woman who had mild COVID-19 (a few samples of this study predate the infection). Cell type and time point are not known. CDR3 DNA: TGTGCCAGCAGCCTCCAACCGGGACTGGGGGAGTTCTTC. Protein sequence: CASSLQPGLGEFF.